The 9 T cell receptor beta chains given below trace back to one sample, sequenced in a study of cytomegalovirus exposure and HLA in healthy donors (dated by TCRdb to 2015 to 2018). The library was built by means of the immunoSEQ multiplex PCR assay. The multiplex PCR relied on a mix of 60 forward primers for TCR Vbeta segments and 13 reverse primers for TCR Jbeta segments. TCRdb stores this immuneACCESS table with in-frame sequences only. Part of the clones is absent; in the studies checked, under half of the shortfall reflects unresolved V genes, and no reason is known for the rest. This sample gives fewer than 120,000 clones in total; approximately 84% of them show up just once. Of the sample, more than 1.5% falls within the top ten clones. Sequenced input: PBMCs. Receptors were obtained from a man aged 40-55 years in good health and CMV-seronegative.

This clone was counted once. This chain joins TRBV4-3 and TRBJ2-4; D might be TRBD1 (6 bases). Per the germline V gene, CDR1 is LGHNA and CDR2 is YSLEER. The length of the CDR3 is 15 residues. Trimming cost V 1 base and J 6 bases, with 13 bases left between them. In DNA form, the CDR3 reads TGCGCCAGCAGCCAAGTCCAGGGGCCGGGAAACATTCAGTACTTC. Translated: CASSQVQGPGNIQYF.

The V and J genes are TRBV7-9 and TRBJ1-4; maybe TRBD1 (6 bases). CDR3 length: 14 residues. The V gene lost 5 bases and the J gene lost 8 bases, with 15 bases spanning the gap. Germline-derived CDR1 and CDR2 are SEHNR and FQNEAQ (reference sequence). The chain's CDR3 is CASSEARGLEKLFF. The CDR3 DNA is TGTGCCAGCAGCGAAGCGAGGGGGTTGGAAAAACTGTTTTTT.

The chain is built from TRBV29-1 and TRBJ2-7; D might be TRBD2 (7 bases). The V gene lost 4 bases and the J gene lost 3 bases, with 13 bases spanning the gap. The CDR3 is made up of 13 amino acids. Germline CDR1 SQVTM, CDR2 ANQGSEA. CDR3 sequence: CSVGGGADYEQYF. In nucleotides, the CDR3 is TGCAGCGTTGGTGGGGGGGCGGACTACGAGCAGTACTTC.

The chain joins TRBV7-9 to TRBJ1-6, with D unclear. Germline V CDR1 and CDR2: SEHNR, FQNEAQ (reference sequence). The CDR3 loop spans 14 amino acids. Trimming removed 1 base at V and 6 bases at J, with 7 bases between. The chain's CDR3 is CASSLVGSNSPLHF. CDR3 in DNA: TGTGCCAGCAGCTTAGTTGGTAGTAATTCACCCCTCCACTTT.

The CDR3 bases are TGCAGCGTCCTTATTCAGATGAACACTGAAGCTTTCTTT. Encoded protein: CSVLIQMNTEAFF. The genes are TRBV29-1 and TRBJ1-1; D not resolved. This CDR3 is built from 13 residues. V was clipped by 6 bases and J by 0 bases, with 11 bases between them. The germline CDR1 and CDR2 sequences are SQVTM and ANQGSEA.

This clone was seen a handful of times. CDR3 protein: CASSLKVSGTYNEQFF. In DNA form, the CDR3 reads TGTGCCAGCAGCTTAAAAGTTAGCGGCACCTACAATGAGCAGTTCTTC. The chain employs TRBV7-3 and TRBJ2-1; the D gene is possibly TRBD2 (6 bases). Germline V gene lookup returns CDR1 SGHTA and CDR2 FQGTGA. Trimming took 1 base from V and 2 from J, leaving 12 bases between them. The CDR3 is made up of 16 amino acids.

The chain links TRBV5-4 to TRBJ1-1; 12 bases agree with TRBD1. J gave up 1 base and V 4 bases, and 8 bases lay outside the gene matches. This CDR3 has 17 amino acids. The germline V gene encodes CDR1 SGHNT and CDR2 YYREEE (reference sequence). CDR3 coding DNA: TGTGCCAGCAGCACACGTAAGGGACAGGGGGCGAACACTGAAGCTTTCTTT. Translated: CASSTRKGQGANTEAFF.

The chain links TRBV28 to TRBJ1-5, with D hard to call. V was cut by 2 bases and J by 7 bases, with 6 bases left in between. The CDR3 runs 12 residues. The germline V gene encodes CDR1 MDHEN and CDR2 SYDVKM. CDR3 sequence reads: CASSLDRQPQHF. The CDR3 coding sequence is TGTGCCAGCAGTTTAGATCGGCAGCCCCAGCATTTT.

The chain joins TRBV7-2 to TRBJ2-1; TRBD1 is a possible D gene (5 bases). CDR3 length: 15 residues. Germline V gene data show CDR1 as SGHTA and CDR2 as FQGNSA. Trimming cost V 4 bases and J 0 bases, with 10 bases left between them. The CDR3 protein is CASSSGHSSYNEQFF. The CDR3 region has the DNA TGTGCCAGCAGCTCTGGACATTCCTCCTACAATGAGCAGTTCTTC.